The subject of this entry is one T cell receptor beta chain. As yet, its antigen is unknown. Every TCR beta cDNA library bore unique molecular identifiers. Using its own MiXCR run on the PCR reads, TCRdb lists one record per CDR3 protein. The profile shows about 460,000 distinct CDR3 sequences, roughly 45% of them singletons. The sample comes from a study of post-analysis software for immune sequencing data. Germline V lookup: CDR1 SEHNR, CDR2 FQNEAQ (reference sequence). Trimming stripped 5 bases from V and 4 bases from J, with 17 bases between. This CDR3 contains 15 residues. Study outcomes and limitations: TRBV5-6, TRBV5-1 and TRBV20-1 were among roughly 5 TRBV segments more frequent in patients than controls.

Material: blood. The rearrangement uses TRBV7-9 and TRBJ1-1, with TRBD1 as a possible D gene (5 bases). This sequence was found in a girl aged 10 to 17 with multiple sclerosis. The CDR3 loop reads CASSRLRQGLTEAFF. Written as DNA, the CDR3 is TGTGCCAGCAGCCGCCTAAGGCAGGGACTCACTGAAGCTTTCTTT. The full variable domain, with the rest looked up from reference TRBV7-9 and TRBJ1-1, is DTGVSQNPRHKITKRGQNVTFRCDPISEHNRLYWYRQTLGQGPEFLTYFQNEAQLEKSRLLSDRFSAERPKGSFSTLEIQRTEQGDSAMYLCASSRLRQGLTEAFFGQGTRLTVV.